This TCR beta chain was sequenced for a study of blood T cell repertoires in COVID-19 (dated by TCRdb to 2020 to 2021). Study-wide context: Samples from collaborators originated in the United States, Italy and Spain and spanned both the acute and convalescent phases of COVID-19. HLA class I and class II types, where available, came from metadata supplied by the sample provider rather than from assay-based typing. The repertoires were released in a freely available public database intended as a resource for research on the immune response to SARS-CoV-2. The material from the prospective study consisted of cDNA or gDNA derived from T cells, B-cell-depleted T cells, or PBMCs. The samples were drawn from two sources: the first 160 participants of the ongoing ImmuneRACE study, and 1,000 to 1,500 subjects contributed by 6 global collaborators. The dataset comprised deeply sampled blood TCRbeta repertoires from subjects exposed to, actively infected with, or recovered from COVID-19. Sample metadata almost always included a de-identified subject ID, COVID-19 status, age in years and sex.

This clone was seen only once. Which antigen it targets is not known. No clone much larger than this one lies a single base away; base qualities are absent. The paper as a whole reports these results and caveats: How much clinical and demographic metadata was included differed by source and by participant, and the metadata was provided uncurated.

The immunoSEQ Assay, a bias-controlled multiplex PCR, was used to amplify TCRbeta CDR3 regions from genomic DNA. Per the source publication's procedure: The number of nucleated cells in each sample was estimated from the amplification of reference gene primers within the assay. To quantify the absolute abundance of each unique TCRbeta CDR3 rearrangement, sequence reads were collapsed and filtered. For each sample, productive Simpson clonality was calculated as the square root of Simpson's diversity index across productive rearrangements. The source is immuneACCESS, and TCRdb retained only in-frame sequences with V and J called. Part of the clones is not carried over; for the studies checked, unresolved V genes explain less than half of this, and the remainder is unexplained. The V and J calls and the clone size are those of that table, but D and trimming were determined from the DNA. In all, the sample holds 15,000 to 20,000 clones, and roughly 81% of those were seen once. In total, the top ten clones hold roughly 8% of the sample.

The collaborating institutions used their own protocols to collect whole blood in K2EDTA tubes. Collaborator samples were shipped for TCRbeta analysis as frozen whole blood, isolated PBMCs, or DNA extracted from either sample type. The CDR3 runs 17 amino acids, cysteine and phenylalanine included. The kept DNA is CDR3 alone, 51 bases in frame from the first base. Sequences SGHTA (CDR1) and FQGNSA (CDR2) are obtained from the germline V gene. The germline V and J ends show losses of 4 bases and 1 base respectively, and no gene match explains 10 bases of the junction. The sequencing sample was made of peripheral blood. The clonotype originates from a man aged 60 to 69 with acute or convalescent COVID-19. This receptor chain uses TRBV7-2 and TRBJ2-3; 8 junctional bases match TRBD1. The CDR3 region: CASSWGQGAWGTDTQYF. The DNA is as follows: TGTGCCAGCAGCTGGGGCCAGGGGGCTTGGGGCACAGATACGCAGTATTTT.